The rows below give T cell receptor beta chains drawn from one sample of a study of blood T cell repertoires in COVID-19. Libraries were prepared by immunoSEQ multiplex PCR; TCRdb keeps only in-frame clonotypes and omits some of them. The sample records some 250,000 clones, 70% to 90% being singletons. Sequenced: peripheral blood. The receptors were gathered from a young woman who had recovered from COVID-19. CDR3s include the opening cysteine and the closing phenylalanine or tryptophan. Some rows have no size entry. The others give once, few or many, or a class for an expanded clone.

v_call,j_call,clone_size,cdr3_aa
TRBV4-1,TRBJ1-5,.,CASSQGGSPSNQPQHF
TRBV19,TRBJ1-1,few,CASRSGTGLVATEAFF
TRBV3-1/TRBV3-2,TRBJ1-1,.,CASSQAGGAEAFF
TRBV10-3,TRBJ2-1,.,CAISDSGGQYNEQFF
TRBV20-1,TRBJ1-3,.,CSASSRNTIYF
TRBV6-1,TRBJ2-3,.,CASSEMLAGPHTQYF
TRBV6-5,TRBJ2-7,.,CASRFGGRDEQYF
TRBV11-2,TRBJ1-1,.,CASSFGGGGTEAFF
TRBV3-1/TRBV3-2,TRBJ2-3,.,CASRSGLGASTDTQYF
TRBV4-1,TRBJ2-7,.,CASSDGLAGSLYEQYF
TRBV6-5,TRBJ1-6,.,CASTDQGAKSPLHF
TRBV7-2,TRBJ1-5,few,CASSSYSWQPQHF
TRBV9,TRBJ1-1,once,CASSADGGMNTEAFF
TRBV2,TRBJ1-5,.,CASSAKTGVEQPQHF
TRBV19,TRBJ2-7,once,CASSIGFPTGQGANPMKNEQYF
TRBV11-2,TRBJ2-7,.,CASSYRTGTSDYYEQYF
TRBV11-2,TRBJ2-1,.,CASSLNPGGNEQFF
TRBV19,TRBJ2-3,.,CASSMGRGKTDTQYF
TRBV12-3/TRBV12-4,TRBJ1-1,.,CASNWQGNTEAFF
TRBV10-1,TRBJ1-2,.,CASPGCYGYTF
TRBV7-9,TRBJ1-5,.,CASSSGPDQPQHF
TRBV2,TRBJ2-1,.,CASNSPGQGNLDEQFF
TRBV9,TRBJ2-5,.,CASSGTLETQYF
TRBV21-1,TRBJ2-5,.,CASSTPTGKETQYF
TRBV13,TRBJ2-1,.,CASSSGRGAYNEQFF
TRBV4-3,TRBJ2-3,.,CASSQVGGDTQYF
TRBV7-9,TRBJ2-3,.,CASSLSGSTDTQYF
TRBV7-2,TRBJ2-5,.,CASSPGQGETQYF
TRBV7-2,TRBJ1-1,once,CASSLLTGEAEAFF